The 27 T cell receptor beta chains below were found in one sample sequenced in a study of CD8 T cells in Susac syndrome. It was with random hexamers that about 0.45 to 1 ug RNA was reverse transcribed. From the immunoSEQ multiplex PCR reads, TCRdb called clonotypes with MiXCR, one entry per CDR3 protein. The sample holds 250,000 to 350,000 distinct CDR3 sequences; approximately 81% are singletons and the top ten take 0.095% to 0.14%. Sequencing was performed on CD8+ T cells from PBMCs. These receptors were obtained from a human donor with multiple sclerosis.

J is TRBJ1-5 and V is TRBV10-2; D uncertain. V was shortened by 7 bases and J by 0 bases, with 7 bases between the two germline ends. There are 13 residues in the CDR3. Germline values: CDR1 WSHSY, CDR2 SAAADI. The CDR3: CASTTYSNQPQHF. CDR3 DNA: TGCGCCAGCACTACGTATAGCAATCAGCCCCAGCATTTT.

The chain joins TRBV13 to TRBJ1-1, with D tentatively TRBD1 (6 bases). The CDR3 is 14 residues long. The V end lost 5 bases, the J end lost 10 bases, and 20 bases lay between the germline ends. The germline gives CDR1 PRHDT, CDR2 FYEKMQ (reference sequence). The CDR3: CASSPRQFEGGAFF. For the CDR3, the DNA is TGTGCCAGCAGCCCCAGACAGTTCGAGGGGGGAGCTTTCTTT.

The chain recombines TRBV11-1 with TRBJ2-7; tentatively, D is TRBD1 or TRBD2 (5 bases each). CDR3 length: 16 residues. Germline assignment: CDR1 SGHAT and CDR2 FQDESV (reference sequence). Trimming shortened V by 5 bases and J by 1 base, and 18 bases separated the two germline ends. The CDR3 is CASSQGGKGRSYEQYF. CDR3 DNA sequence: TGTGCCAGCAGCCAAGGTGGTAAGGGACGATCCTACGAGCAGTACTTC.

This chain joins TRBV27 and TRBJ1-1, with a tentative D call TRBD1 (6 bases). V lost 3 bases, J lost 5 bases, and 13 bases lay in between. Germline V gene sequence: CDR1 MNHEY, CDR2 SMNVEV (reference sequence). The CDR3 runs 14 residues. CDR3 loop: CASSFLGAQTEAFF. CDR3 DNA: TGTGCCAGCAGTTTTTTGGGGGCGCAGACTGAAGCTTTCTTT.

This chain uses TRBV2 with TRBJ2-5; 10 bases line up with TRBD1. Germline V CDR1 and CDR2: SNHLY, FYNNEI. This CDR3 comprises 19 residues. Trimming took 2 bases from V and 2 from J; bases not matched to a gene: 14. The DNA of the CDR3 is TGTGCCAGCAGTGAACGGGACAGGGGAGGACTAAGTCCGCAAGAGACCCAGTACTTC. Encoded protein: CASSERDRGGLSPQETQYF.

The CDR3 nucleotides read TGTGCCAGCAGTCTAACCGGGACAGGGACGGACAATGAGCAGTTCTTC. Protein: CASSLTGTGTDNEQFF. The J gene is TRBJ2-1, the V gene TRBV28, with 9 bases fitting TRBD1. CDR1 and CDR2 (germline): MDHEN, SYDVKM. J gave up 5 bases and V 5 bases, and 10 bases lay outside the gene matches. There are 16 residues in the CDR3.

The chain has TRBV27 and TRBJ2-2; D ambiguous. This CDR3 is built from 13 residues. Deletions cut 5 bases from V and 3 bases from J, with 7 bases between. Germline-derived CDR1 and CDR2 are MNHEY and SMNVEV (reference sequence). CDR3 sequence reads: CASSRSHTGELFF. The CDR3 nucleotides read TGTGCCAGCAGTCGTAGTCACACCGGGGAGCTGTTTTTT.

The gene calls are TRBV2 and TRBJ2-7, with a weak D call TRBD1 (5 bases). V was trimmed by 8 bases and J by 4 bases, leaving 15 bases between them. This CDR3 comprises 13 residues. Looked up from germline, CDR1 is SNHLY and CDR2 is FYNNEI. The CDR3 DNA follows: TGTGCCAGCCTTGTCGGGCAGGGTTACGAGCAGTACTTC. Encoded protein: CASLVGQGYEQYF. The whole variable domain, remainder taken from reference TRBV2 and TRBJ2-7, is EPEVTQTPSHQVTQMGQEVILRCVPISNHLYFYWYRQILGQKVEFLVSFYNNEISEKSEIFDDQFSVERPDGSNFTLKIRSTKLEDSAMYFCASLVGQGYEQYFGPGTRLTVT.

To note about this clonotype: The junction shows a germline mismatch at one end, possibly a read error. This chain uses TRBV12-3 or TRBV12-4 with TRBJ2-1, with TRBD2 identical over 9 bases. The CDR3 runs to 16 residues. CDR3 nucleotides: TGTGCCAGCAGTTCGCAGCGGGAGGACCCGTACAATGAGCCGTTCTTC. This gives the protein CASSSQREDPYNEPFF.

The chain employs TRBV27 and TRBJ2-3; D ambiguous. This CDR3 contains 11 residues. V was clipped by 6 bases and J by 5 bases, with 6 bases between them. Germline-derived CDR1 and CDR2 are MNHEY and SMNVEV (reference sequence). The CDR3 nucleotides are TGTGCCAGCAGGCGGAGAGATACGCAGTATTTT. Its protein is CASRRRDTQYF.

V usage is TRBV27 and J usage is TRBJ2-7; possible D gene TRBD1, 6 bases. The CDR3 covers 17 residues. Trimming took 5 bases from V and 0 from J, leaving 20 bases between them. Germline assignment: CDR1 MNHEY and CDR2 SMNVEV (reference sequence). For the CDR3, the DNA is TGTGCCAGCAGTCCCACCCCACGGACAGAAACCTCCTACGAGCAGTACTTC. As protein: CASSPTPRTETSYEQYF.

This clonotype was detected a few times. The chain couples TRBV6-1 to TRBJ2-7; D gene uncertain. This CDR3 comprises 12 residues. V was shortened by 6 bases and J by 6 bases, with 12 bases between the two germline ends. CDR1 MNHNS and CDR2 SASEGT come from the germline V gene. The CDR3 DNA sequence: TGTGCCAGCAGCAGCCTTTTAGTCGAGCAGTACTTC. Its protein product is CASSSLLVEQYF.

The V gene is TRBV6-6, the J gene TRBJ1-3; maybe TRBD1 (5 bases). The V end was cut by 5 bases, the J end by 0 bases, with 14 bases between. The length of the CDR3 is 16 residues. Germline CDR1 is MNHNY and CDR2 is SVGAGI (reference sequence). The CDR3 sequence: CASSLDIGGSGNTIYF. As DNA, the CDR3 is TGTGCCAGCAGTCTGGACATCGGAGGCTCTGGAAACACCATATATTTT.

This clonotype was picked up one time. The genes are TRBV5-4 and TRBJ2-3; D might be TRBD1 (6 bases). The CDR3 has 12 amino acids. Germline V CDR1 and CDR2: SGHNT, YYREEE (reference sequence). Trimming took off 9 bases at V and 3 bases at J, with 11 bases between the two ends. For the CDR3, the DNA is TGTGCCACTTCGGACAGTACAGATACGCAGTATTTT. It translates to CATSDSTDTQYF.

V usage is TRBV6-1 and J usage is TRBJ1-5; perhaps TRBD1 as D (5 bases). Germline V lookup: CDR1 MNHNS, CDR2 SASEGT. The ends were cut back, 7 bases at V and 0 bases at J, with 16 bases in the middle. CDR3 size: 16 residues. In DNA form, the CDR3 reads TGTGCCAGCACCCAGAGGGGACGGAATAGCAATCAGCCCCAGCATTTT. Amino acid sequence: CASTQRGRNSNQPQHF.

This rearrangement joins TRBV30 to TRBJ2-7; 7 bases line up with TRBD2. Per the germline V gene, CDR1 is GTSNPN and CDR2 is SVGIG (reference sequence). Trimming at V came to 0 bases and at J to 4 bases, leaving 3 bases not matched to a gene. The CDR3 runs 13 residues. The chain's CDR3 is CAWSVGSGYEQYF. For the CDR3, the DNA is TGTGCCTGGAGTGTCGGTAGCGGGTACGAGCAGTACTTC.

V is TRBV27 and J is TRBJ2-7; no firm D call. V was trimmed by 3 bases and J by 0 bases, leaving 15 bases between them. Germline CDR1 reads MNHEY; CDR2 reads SMNVEV (reference sequence). There are 16 residues in the CDR3. The CDR3 protein is CASSLSPVVPSYEQYF. In nucleotides, the CDR3 is TGTGCCAGCAGTTTGAGCCCCGTCGTTCCCTCCTACGAGCAGTACTTC.

This rearrangement joins TRBV9 to TRBJ2-7; no firm D call. CDR1 is SGDLS and CDR2 is YYNGEE in the germline V gene. The CDR3 totals 12 residues. V was trimmed by 3 bases and J by 2 bases, leaving 6 bases between them. CDR3 amino acids: CASSGDTYEQYF. The CDR3 region has the DNA TGTGCCAGCAGCGGCGACACCTACGAGCAGTACTTC.

The chain joins TRBV20-1 to TRBJ2-7; D may be TRBD1 or TRBD2 (7 bases each). Germline V CDR1 and CDR2: DFQATT, SNEGSKA (reference sequence). This CDR3 comprises 16 residues. V lost 0 bases and J lost 5, with 20 bases in between. Here the CDR3 reads CSARDQEGRGGHEQYF. CDR3 nucleotide sequence: TGCAGTGCTAGAGATCAAGAGGGCAGGGGGGGGCACGAGCAGTACTTC.

V is TRBV3-1 and J is TRBJ2-1, with 7 bases fitting TRBD1. Losses at the gene ends were 2 bases for V and 5 bases for J; bases not matched to a gene: 6. The length of the CDR3 is 15 residues. CDR1 is LGHDT and CDR2 is YNNKEL in the germline V gene (reference sequence). CDR3 nucleotide sequence: TGTGCCAGCAGCCAACCCGGGACAGCCAACAATGAGCAGTTCTTC. Its protein product is CASSQPGTANNEQFF.

This clonotype was seen a single time. CDR3 amino acids: CSARDLSSGRFTGELFF. CDR3 nucleotides: TGCAGTGCTAGAGATCTGAGTAGCGGGAGATTCACCGGGGAGCTGTTTTTT. The chain recombines TRBV20-1 with TRBJ2-2; the match to TRBD2 covers 9 bases. Germline CDR1 is DFQATT and CDR2 is SNEGSKA (reference sequence). V trimming: 0 bases; J trimming: 4 bases; junction bases outside the gene matches: 9. This CDR3 spans 17 amino acids.

The chain employs TRBV9 and TRBJ2-6; no reliable D call. CDR1 and CDR2 from the germline V gene are SGDLS and YYNGEE. The CDR3 runs to 16 residues. V was cut by 0 bases and J by 4 bases, with 11 bases left in between. The chain's CDR3 is CASSVGSPPGANVLTF. In nucleotides, the CDR3 is TGTGCCAGCAGCGTAGGATCTCCGCCCGGGGCCAACGTCCTGACTTTC.

The chain couples TRBV15 to TRBJ2-1; 10 bases map to TRBD2. V shed 2 bases, J shed 9 bases, and the junction held 10 bases outside the gene matches. Germline V CDR1 and CDR2: LNHNV, YYDKDF (reference sequence). This CDR3 region has 16 residues. CDR3 coding DNA: TGTGCCACCAGCAGACTAGCGGGAGACTCGGCCGGTGAGCAGTTCTTC. Its translation: CATSRLAGDSAGEQFF.

This clonotype came up once. The rearrangement uses TRBV14 and TRBJ2-3; TRBD1 is a possible D gene (6 bases). Trimming removed 4 bases from V and 1 base from J, with 21 bases in between. From germline, CDR1 is SGHDN and CDR2 FVKESK. There are 18 residues in the CDR3. The CDR3 loop is CASSRRGITTRGTDTQYF. CDR3 DNA sequence: TGTGCCAGCAGCCGAAGGGGGATAACCACCCGGGGCACAGATACGCAGTATTTT.

In this sample, this clonotype turned up a few times. The gene calls are TRBV10-3 and TRBJ2-5, with D possibly TRBD1 on 5 matching bases. Germline V gene lookup returns CDR1 ENHRY and CDR2 SYGVKD. This CDR3 region has 17 residues. V was shortened by 1 base and J by 2 bases, with 17 bases between the two germline ends. The CDR3 nucleotides are TGTGCCATCAGTGAGTTGGGTCTGGCAGGGCTTCAAGAGACCCAGTACTTC. This encodes CAISELGLAGLQETQYF.

The V call is TRBV27, the J call TRBJ1-2, with 8 bases aligning to TRBD1. V dropped 6 bases and J dropped 8; count of bases not matched to a gene: 5. CDR1 and CDR2 from the germline V gene are MNHEY and SMNVEV (reference sequence). CDR3 length: 12 residues. Here the CDR3 reads CASRDRVWGYTF. Written as DNA, the CDR3 is TGTGCCAGCAGGGACAGGGTGTGGGGCTACACCTTC.

J is TRBJ2-1 and V is TRBV14; D tentatively reads TRBD1 or TRBD2 (5 bases each). Trimming stripped 1 base from V and 7 bases from J, with 17 bases between. The CDR3 runs 16 residues. Germline CDR1 reads SGHDN; CDR2 reads FVKESK. Here the CDR3 DNA reads TGTGCCAGCAGCCAAGGGGACCGACGTAATCGGAATGAGCAGTTCTTC. This translates into CASSQGDRRNRNEQFF. The variable domain in full, completed from reference TRBV14 and TRBJ2-1, reads EAGVTQFPSHSVIEKGQTVTLRCDPISGHDNLYWYRRVMGKEIKFLLHFVKESKQDESGMPNNRFLAERTGGTYSTLKVQPAELEDSGVYFCASSQGDRRNRNEQFFGPGTRLTVL.